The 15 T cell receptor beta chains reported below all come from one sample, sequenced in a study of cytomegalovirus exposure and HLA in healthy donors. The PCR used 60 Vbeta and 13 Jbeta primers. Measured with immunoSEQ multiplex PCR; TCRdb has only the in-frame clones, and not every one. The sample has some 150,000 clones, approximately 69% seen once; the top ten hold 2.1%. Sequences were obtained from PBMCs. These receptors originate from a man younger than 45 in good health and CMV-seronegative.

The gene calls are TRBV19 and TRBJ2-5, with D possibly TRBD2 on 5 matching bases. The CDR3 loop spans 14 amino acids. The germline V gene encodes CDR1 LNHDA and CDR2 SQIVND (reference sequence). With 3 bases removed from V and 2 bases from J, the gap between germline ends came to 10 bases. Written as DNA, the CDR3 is TGTGCCAGTAGTATGGTAGGAGGTCAAGAGACCCAGTACTTC. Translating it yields CASSMVGGQETQYF.

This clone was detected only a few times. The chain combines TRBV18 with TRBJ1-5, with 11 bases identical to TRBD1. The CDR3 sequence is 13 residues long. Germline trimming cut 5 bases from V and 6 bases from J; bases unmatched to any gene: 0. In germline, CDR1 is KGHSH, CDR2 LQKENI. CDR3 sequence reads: CASSGTGGQPQHF. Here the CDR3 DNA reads TGTGCCAGCTCAGGGACAGGGGGTCAGCCCCAGCATTTT.

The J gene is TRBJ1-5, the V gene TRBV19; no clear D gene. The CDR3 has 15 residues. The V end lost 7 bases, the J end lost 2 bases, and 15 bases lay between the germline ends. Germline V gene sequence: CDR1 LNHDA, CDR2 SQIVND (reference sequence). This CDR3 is CASKVEGAGNQPQHF. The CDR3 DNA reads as TGTGCCAGTAAAGTTGAGGGTGCGGGCAATCAGCCCCAGCATTTT.

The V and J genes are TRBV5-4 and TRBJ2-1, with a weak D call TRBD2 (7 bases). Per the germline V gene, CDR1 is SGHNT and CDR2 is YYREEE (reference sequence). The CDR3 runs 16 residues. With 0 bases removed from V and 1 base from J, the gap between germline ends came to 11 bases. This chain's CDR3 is CASSLGGGWSYNEQFF. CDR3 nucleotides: TGTGCCAGCAGCTTGGGGGGGGGCTGGTCCTACAATGAGCAGTTCTTC. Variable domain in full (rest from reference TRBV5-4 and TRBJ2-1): ETGVTQSPTHLIKTRGQQVTLRCSSQSGHNTVSWYQQALGQGPQFIFQYYREEENGRGNFPPRFSGLQFPNYSSELNVNALELDDSALYLCASSLGGGWSYNEQFFGPGTRLTVL.

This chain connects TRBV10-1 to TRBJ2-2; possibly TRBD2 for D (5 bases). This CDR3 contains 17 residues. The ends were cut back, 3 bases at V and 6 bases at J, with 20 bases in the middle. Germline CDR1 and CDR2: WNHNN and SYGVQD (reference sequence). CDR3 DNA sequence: TGCGCCAGCAGTGACCAGGAACGAGGGTGGGAATCCGGGGAGCTGTTTTTT. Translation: CASSDQERGWESGELFF.

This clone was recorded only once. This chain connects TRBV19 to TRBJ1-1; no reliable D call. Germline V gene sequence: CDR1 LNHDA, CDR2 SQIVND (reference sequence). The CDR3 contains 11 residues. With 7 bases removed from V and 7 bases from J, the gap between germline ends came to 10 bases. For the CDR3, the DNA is TGTGCCAGTATTGTAGCCAGTGAAGCTTTCTTT. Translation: CASIVASEAFF.

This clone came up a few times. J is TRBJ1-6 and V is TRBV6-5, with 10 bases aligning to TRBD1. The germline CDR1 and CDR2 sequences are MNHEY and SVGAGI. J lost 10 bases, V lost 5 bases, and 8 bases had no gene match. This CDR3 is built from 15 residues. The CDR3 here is CASSPADRGSSPLHF. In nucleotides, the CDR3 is TGTGCCAGCAGTCCGGCGGACAGGGGGAGCTCACCCCTCCACTTT.

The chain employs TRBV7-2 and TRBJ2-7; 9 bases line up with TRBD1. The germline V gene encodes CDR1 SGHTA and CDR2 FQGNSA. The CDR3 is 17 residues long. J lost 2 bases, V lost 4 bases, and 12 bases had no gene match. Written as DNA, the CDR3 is TGTGCCAGCAGCTCCGTGGGACAGGGACTTTTTACCTACGAGCAGTACTTC. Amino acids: CASSSVGQGLFTYEQYF.

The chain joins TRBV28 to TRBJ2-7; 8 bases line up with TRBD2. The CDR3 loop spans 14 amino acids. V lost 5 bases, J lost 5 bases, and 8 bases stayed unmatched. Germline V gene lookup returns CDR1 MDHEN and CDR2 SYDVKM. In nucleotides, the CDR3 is TGTGCCAGCAGTGTAGCGGGGAGAGAGGACGAGCAGTACTTC. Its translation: CASSVAGREDEQYF. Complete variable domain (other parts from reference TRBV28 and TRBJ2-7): DVKVTQSSRYLVKRTGEKVFLECVQDMDHENMFWYRQDPGLGLRLIYFSYDVKMKEKGDIPEGYSVSREKKERFSLILESASTNQTSMYLCASSVAGREDEQYFGPGTRLTVT.

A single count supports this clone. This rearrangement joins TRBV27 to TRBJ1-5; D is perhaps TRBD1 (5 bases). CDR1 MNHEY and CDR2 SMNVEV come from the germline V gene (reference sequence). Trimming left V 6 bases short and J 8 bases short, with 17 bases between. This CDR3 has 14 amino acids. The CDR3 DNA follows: TGTGCCAGCAGAGAGGGACTCGCAAGTAAGCCCCAGCATTTT. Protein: CASREGLASKPQHF.

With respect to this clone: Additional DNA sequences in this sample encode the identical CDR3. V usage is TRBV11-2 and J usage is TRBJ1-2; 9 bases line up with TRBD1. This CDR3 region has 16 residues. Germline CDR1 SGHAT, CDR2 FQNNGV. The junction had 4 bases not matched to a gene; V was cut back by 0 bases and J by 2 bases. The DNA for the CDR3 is TGTGCCAGCAGCTTAGACGGTGGACAGGGGAACTATGGCTACACCTTC. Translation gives CASSLDGGQGNYGYTF. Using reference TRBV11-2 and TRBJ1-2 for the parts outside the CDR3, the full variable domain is EAGVAQSPRYKIIEKRQSVAFWCNPISGHATLYWYQQILGQGPKLLIQFQNNGVVDDSQLPKDRFSAERLKGVDSTLKIQPAKLEDSAVYLCASSLDGGQGNYGYTFGSGTRLTVV.

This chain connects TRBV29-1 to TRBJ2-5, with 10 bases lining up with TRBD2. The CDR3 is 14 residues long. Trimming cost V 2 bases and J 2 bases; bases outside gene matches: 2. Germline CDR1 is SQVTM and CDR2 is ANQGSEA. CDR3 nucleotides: TGCAGCGTTGAAAAGCGGGGGGGGCAAGAGACCCAGTACTTC. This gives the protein CSVEKRGGQETQYF. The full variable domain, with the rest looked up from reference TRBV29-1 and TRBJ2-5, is SAVISQKPSRDICQRGTSLTIQCQVDSQVTMMFWYRQQPGQSLTLIATANQGSEATYESGFVIDKFPISRPNLTFSTLTVSNMSPEDSSIYLCSVEKRGGQETQYFGPGTRLLVL.

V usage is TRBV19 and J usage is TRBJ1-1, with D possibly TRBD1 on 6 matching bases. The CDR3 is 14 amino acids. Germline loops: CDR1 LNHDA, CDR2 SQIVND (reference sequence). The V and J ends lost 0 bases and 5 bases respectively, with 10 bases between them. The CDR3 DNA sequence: TGTGCCAGTAGTATAGAGCCTGGGACAACTGAAGCTTTCTTT. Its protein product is CASSIEPGTTEAFF. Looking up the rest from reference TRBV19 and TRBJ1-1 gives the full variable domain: DGGITQSPKYLFRKEGQNVTLSCEQNLNHDAMYWYRQDPGQGLRLIYYSQIVNDFQKGDIAEGYSVSREKKESFPLTVTSAQKNPTAFYLCASSIEPGTTEAFFGQGTRLTVV.

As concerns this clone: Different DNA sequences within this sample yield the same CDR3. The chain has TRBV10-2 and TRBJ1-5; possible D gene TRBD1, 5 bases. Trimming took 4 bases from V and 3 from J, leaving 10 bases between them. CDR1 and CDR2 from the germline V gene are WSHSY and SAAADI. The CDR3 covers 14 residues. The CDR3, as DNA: TGCGCCAGCAGTGGACAGAAATCCAATCAGCCCCAGCATTTT. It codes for CASSGQKSNQPQHF.

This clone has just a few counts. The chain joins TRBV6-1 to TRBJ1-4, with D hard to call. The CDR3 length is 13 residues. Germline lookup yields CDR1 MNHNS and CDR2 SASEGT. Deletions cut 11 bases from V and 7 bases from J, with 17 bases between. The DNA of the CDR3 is TGTGCCGGCGGCGGGGATCGGTTTGAAAAACTGTTTTTT. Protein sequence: CAGGGDRFEKLFF.